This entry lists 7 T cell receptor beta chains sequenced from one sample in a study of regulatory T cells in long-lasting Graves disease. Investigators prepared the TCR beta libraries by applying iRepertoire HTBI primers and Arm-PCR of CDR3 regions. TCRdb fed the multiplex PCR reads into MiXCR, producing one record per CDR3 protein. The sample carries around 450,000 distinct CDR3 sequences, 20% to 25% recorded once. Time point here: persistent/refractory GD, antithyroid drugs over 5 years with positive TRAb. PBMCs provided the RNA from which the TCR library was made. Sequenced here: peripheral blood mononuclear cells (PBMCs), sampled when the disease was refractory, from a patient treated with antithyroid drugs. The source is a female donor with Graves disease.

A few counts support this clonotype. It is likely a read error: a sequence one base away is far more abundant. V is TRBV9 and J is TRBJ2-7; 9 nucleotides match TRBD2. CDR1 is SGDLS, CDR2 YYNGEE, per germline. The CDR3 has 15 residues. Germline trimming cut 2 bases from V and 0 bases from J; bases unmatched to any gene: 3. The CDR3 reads CASSVLAGSSYEQYF. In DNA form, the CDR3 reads TGTGCCAGCAGCGTCCTAGCGGGAAGCTCCTACGAGCAGTACTTC.

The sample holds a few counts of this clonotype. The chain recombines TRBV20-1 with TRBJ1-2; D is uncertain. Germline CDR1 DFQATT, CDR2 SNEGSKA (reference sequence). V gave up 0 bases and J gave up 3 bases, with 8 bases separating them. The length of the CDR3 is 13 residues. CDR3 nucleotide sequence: TGCAGTGCTAGAGATCAACAGTACTATGGCTACACCTTC. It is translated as CSARDQQYYGYTF.

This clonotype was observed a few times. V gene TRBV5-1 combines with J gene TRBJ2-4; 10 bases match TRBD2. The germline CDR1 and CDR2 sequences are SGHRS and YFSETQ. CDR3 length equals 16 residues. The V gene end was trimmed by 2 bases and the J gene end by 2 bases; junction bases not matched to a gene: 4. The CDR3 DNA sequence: TGCGCCAGCAGCTTTCTAGCGGGGGCCTCCAAAAACATTCAGTACTTC. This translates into CASSFLAGASKNIQYF.

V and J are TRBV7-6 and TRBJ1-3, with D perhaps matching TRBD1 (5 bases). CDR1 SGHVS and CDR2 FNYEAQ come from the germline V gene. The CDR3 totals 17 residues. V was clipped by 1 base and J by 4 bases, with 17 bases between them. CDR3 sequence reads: CASSLGAFGTRGNTIYF. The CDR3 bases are TGTGCCAGCAGCTTAGGGGCTTTCGGGACTCGAGGAAACACCATATATTTT.

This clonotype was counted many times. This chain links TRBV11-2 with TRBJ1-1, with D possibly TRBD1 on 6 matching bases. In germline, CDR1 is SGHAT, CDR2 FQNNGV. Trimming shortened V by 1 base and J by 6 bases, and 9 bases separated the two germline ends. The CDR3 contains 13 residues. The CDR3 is CASSLGRGPEAFF. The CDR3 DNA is TGTGCCAGCAGCTTAGGCAGGGGCCCTGAAGCTTTCTTT.

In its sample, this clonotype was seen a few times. The DNA of the CDR3 is TGTGCCAGCAGCTCTCCGGGACAGGGATACACCGGGGAGCTGTTTTTT. Protein sequence: CASSSPGQGYTGELFF. The rearrangement uses TRBV28 and TRBJ2-2, with 9 bases matching TRBD1. Trimming cost V 6 bases and J 3 bases; bases outside gene matches: 8. Germline values: CDR1 MDHEN, CDR2 SYDVKM. The CDR3 is 16 amino acids.

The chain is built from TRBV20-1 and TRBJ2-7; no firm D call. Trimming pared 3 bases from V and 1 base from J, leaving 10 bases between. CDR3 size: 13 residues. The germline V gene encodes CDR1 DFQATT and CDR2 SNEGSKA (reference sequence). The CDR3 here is CSARSLTSYEQYF. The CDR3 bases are TGCAGTGCTAGGTCGCTGACTTCCTACGAGCAGTACTTC.